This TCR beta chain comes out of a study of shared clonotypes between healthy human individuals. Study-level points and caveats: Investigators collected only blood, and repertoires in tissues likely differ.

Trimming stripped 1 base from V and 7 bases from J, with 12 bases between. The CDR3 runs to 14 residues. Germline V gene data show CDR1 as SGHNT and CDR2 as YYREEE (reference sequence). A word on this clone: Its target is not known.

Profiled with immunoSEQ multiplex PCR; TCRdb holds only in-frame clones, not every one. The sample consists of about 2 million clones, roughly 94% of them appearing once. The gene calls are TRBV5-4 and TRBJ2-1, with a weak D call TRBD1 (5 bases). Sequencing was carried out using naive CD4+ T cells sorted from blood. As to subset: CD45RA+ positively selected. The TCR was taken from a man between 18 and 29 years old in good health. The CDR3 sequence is CASSLLQELNEQFF. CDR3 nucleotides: TGTGCCAGCAGCTTGTTACAGGAACTAAATGAGCAGTTCTTC. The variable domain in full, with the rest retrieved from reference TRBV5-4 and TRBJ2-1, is ETGVTQSPTHLIKTRGQQVTLRCSSQSGHNTVSWYQQALGQGPQFIFQYYREEENGRGNFPPRFSGLQFPNYSSELNVNALELDDSALYLCASSLLQELNEQFFGPGTRLTVL.